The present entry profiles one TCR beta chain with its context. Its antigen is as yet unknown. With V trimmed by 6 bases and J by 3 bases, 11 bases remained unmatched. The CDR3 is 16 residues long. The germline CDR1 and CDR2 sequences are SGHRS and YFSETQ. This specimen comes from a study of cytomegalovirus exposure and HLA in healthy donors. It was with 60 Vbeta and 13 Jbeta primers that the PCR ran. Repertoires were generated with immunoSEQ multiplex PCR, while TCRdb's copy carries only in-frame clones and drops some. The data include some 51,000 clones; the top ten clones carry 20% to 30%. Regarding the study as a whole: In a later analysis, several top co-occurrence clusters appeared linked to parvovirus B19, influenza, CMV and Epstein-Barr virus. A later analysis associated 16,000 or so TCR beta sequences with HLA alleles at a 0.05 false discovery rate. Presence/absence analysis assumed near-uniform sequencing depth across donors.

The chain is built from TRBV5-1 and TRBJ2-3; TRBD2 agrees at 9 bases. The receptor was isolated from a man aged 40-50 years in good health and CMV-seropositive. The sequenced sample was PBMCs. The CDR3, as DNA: TGCGCCAGCATGCTGCCCTTAGCGGGGGAAACAGATACGCAGTATTTT. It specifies CASMLPLAGETDTQYF. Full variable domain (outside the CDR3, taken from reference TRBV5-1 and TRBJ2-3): KAGVTQTPRYLIKTRGQQVTLSCSPISGHRSVSWYQQTPGQGLQFLFEYFSETQRNKGNFPGRFSGRQFSNSRSEMNVSTLELGDSALYLCASMLPLAGETDTQYFGPGTRLTVL.